This T cell receptor (beta chain) is drawn from a study of T cells in Graves' hyperthyroidism and ophthalmopathy. With 6 bases clipped from V and 8 bases from J, the junction kept 9 bases outside the gene matches. There are 14 residues in the CDR3. RNA transcripts provided the source from which TCR beta CDR3 regions were amplified. In the first-round RT-PCR of the TCR CDR3, the HTBI primer set was used. TCRdb re-derived calls from the multiplex PCR reads in MiXCR, one entry per CDR3 protein. The sample records about 350,000 distinct CDR3 sequences, around 13% being singletons. This clonotype was observed a single time.

The sample consisted of blood. The receptor comes from a woman in her thirties with Graves' hyperthyroidism. The genes are TRBV12-3 or TRBV12-4 and TRBJ1-2; TRBD1 aligns across 10 bases. CDR3: CASRPGTGERGYTF. CDR3 DNA: TGTGCCAGCAGACCCGGGACAGGGGAGAGGGGCTACACCTTC.